Sequencing of this T cell receptor beta chain was carried out in a study of vaccination and CD4 T cells after COVID-19. Study in general: The convalescents comprised six males and four females, two of them Hispanic. The study collected post-vaccine samples a median 72 days after dose two, with a range of 14 to 241.

On this clonotype: No antigen is known for it.

The CDR3 totals 14 residues. CDR1 and CDR2 (germline): GTSNPN, SVGIG (reference sequence). The V gene end was trimmed by 5 bases and the J gene end by 7 bases; junction bases not matched to a gene: 8. Once obtained from cultured CD4+ T cells, the DNA was sequenced using the Oncomine TCR Beta short-read assay. TCRdb reanalysed the PCR reads using MiXCR and keeps one entry per CDR3 protein. The sample records under 5,500 distinct CDR3 sequences, over 20% being singletons. Treatment indicated: roughly 11-day PBMC culture with coronavirus spike peptide pools or control peptides (ViraFEST assay). This chain joins TRBV30 and TRBJ1-2; 12 bases agree with TRBD1. Sequenced sample: CD4+ T cells from blood, cultured in vitro. This sequence was found in a human donor who had recovered from COVID-19. Here the CDR3 reads CAWAPGQGASGYTF. The CDR3 DNA sequence: TGTGCCTGGGCCCCGGGACAGGGGGCGTCTGGCTACACCTTC.